These 15 T cell receptor beta chains were all obtained from the same sample, sequenced in a study of Graves' ophthalmopathy and Graves' hyperthyroidism. TCR beta CDR3 amplification used RNA transcripts. The authors performed first-round RT-PCR with HTBI primers and then a second-round multiplex PCR. Each CDR3 protein is one row after TCRdb ran MiXCR on the multiplex PCR reads. Here the sample spans about 400,000 distinct CDR3 sequences, roughly 21% being singletons. The specimen sequenced was peripheral blood. Every receptor here comes from a young woman with stable Graves' hyperthyroidism.

Ten or more counts support this clonotype. CDR3 loop: CASSLTAGNRYEQYF. The CDR3 nucleotides read TGTGCCAGCAGCTTAACGGCGGGAAATCGATACGAGCAGTACTTC. The chain carries TRBV13 and TRBJ2-7; D might be TRBD2 (6 bases). V dropped 2 bases and J dropped 4 bases, with 15 bases sitting between them. This CDR3 spans 15 amino acids. Germline-derived CDR1 and CDR2 are PRHDT and FYEKMQ (reference sequence).

This clonotype was counted ten times or more. The DNA for the CDR3 is TGTGCCAGCTCACCCGGTGCAGGAGAAGCTTTCTTT. This translates into CASSPGAGEAFF. V and J are TRBV18 and TRBJ1-1; D is undetermined. CDR1 and CDR2 from the germline V gene are KGHSH and LQKENI. The germline V and J ends were trimmed by 3 bases and 8 bases, with 10 bases remaining between them. CDR3 length equals 12 residues.

This clonotype was seen at least ten times. The gene calls are TRBV5-1 and TRBJ2-5; tentative D call: TRBD1 (7 bases). Germline values: CDR1 SGHRS, CDR2 YFSETQ. The CDR3 length is 15 residues. Trimming removed 0 bases at V and 10 bases at J, with 19 bases between. In nucleotides, the CDR3 is TGCGCCAGCAGCTTGGCACTCATAACAGGGGAGGACCAGTACTTC. Protein sequence: CASSLALITGEDQYF.

This clonotype showed up many times. The V and J genes are TRBV6-5 and TRBJ2-5; possible D gene TRBD1, 5 bases. V lost 0 bases and J 9 bases, leaving 14 bases between the germline ends. CDR3 size: 14 residues. Germline CDR1 is MNHEY and CDR2 is SVGAGI. In nucleotides, the CDR3 is TGTGCCAGCAGTTACTCTCGGCAGGGTGGGTCCCAGTACTTC. It translates to CASSYSRQGGSQYF.

This clonotype was observed at least ten times. CDR3 nucleotides: TGTGCCATCAGAAGGGACCGGAACACTGAAGCTTTCTTT. Its protein product is CAIRRDRNTEAFF. This chain links TRBV10-3 with TRBJ1-1; TRBD1 is a possible D gene (5 bases). The V and J ends lost 6 bases and 1 base respectively, with 9 bases between them. CDR1 is ENHRY and CDR2 is SYGVKD in the germline V gene. CDR3 size: 13 residues.

This clonotype was picked up many times. The junction departs from the called germline gene at one end, perhaps through a read error. V is TRBV6-5 and J is TRBJ1-1; weak D call: TRBD1 (6 bases). There are 13 residues in the CDR3. Germline V gene sequence: CDR1 MNHEY, CDR2 SVGAGI. The CDR3 coding sequence is TGTGCCGTCGGAACCACAGGGAACGCTGAAGCTTTCTTT. This translates into CAVGTTGNAEAFF.

The sample holds many counts of this clonotype. The chain employs TRBV12-3 or TRBV12-4 and TRBJ2-5; perhaps D is TRBD1 or TRBD2 (5 bases each). V lost 3 bases and J 2 bases, leaving 13 bases between the germline ends. This CDR3 comprises 15 residues. DNA for the CDR3: TGTGCCAGCAGTTTGGGCCTGGGACGACAAGAGACCCAGTACTTC. Its translation is CASSLGLGRQETQYF.

The rearrangement links TRBV28 to TRBJ1-5, with 8 bases fitting TRBD1. The CDR3 is made up of 17 amino acids. After removal of 2 bases from V and 5 bases from J, the junction contained 11 bases not matched to a gene. Germline V gene data show CDR1 as MDHEN and CDR2 as SYDVKM. In nucleotides, the CDR3 is TGTGCCAGCAGTTTAATCTTGTTACAGGGGGATCATCAGCCCCAGCATTTT. Amino acids: CASSLILLQGDHQPQHF.

This clonotype occurred many times. The chain recombines TRBV12-3 or TRBV12-4 with TRBJ1-1; D ambiguous. There are 14 residues in the CDR3. The V end was cut by 2 bases, the J end by 0 bases, with 7 bases between. As DNA, the CDR3 is TGTGCCAGCAGTTTATTGCAGCTGAACACTGAAGCTTTCTTT. It yields the protein CASSLLQLNTEAFF.

V usage is TRBV6-1 and J usage is TRBJ1-2, with D uncertain. Germline values: CDR1 MNHNS, CDR2 SASEGT. CDR3 size: 12 residues. The V end lost 6 bases, the J end lost 8 bases, and 13 bases lay between the germline ends. The CDR3 is CASSPGLGGYTF. The CDR3 bases are TGTGCCAGCAGCCCGGGGTTGGGAGGCTACACCTTC.

At least ten counts were recorded for this clonotype. The chain joins TRBV29-1 to TRBJ1-1; D perhaps matches TRBD1 (6 bases). CDR1 is SQVTM, CDR2 ANQGSEA, per germline. The CDR3 totals 14 residues. Trimming stripped 2 bases from V and 3 bases from J, with 13 bases between. CDR3: CSVERGGADTEAFF. The CDR3 DNA reads TGCAGCGTTGAACGTGGGGGGGCGGACACTGAAGCTTTCTTT.

This clonotype appeared many times. This sequence joins TRBV10-3 and TRBJ1-5; 8 bases fit TRBD1. Germline V gene sequence: CDR1 ENHRY, CDR2 SYGVKD. J gave up 1 base and V 4 bases, and 3 bases lay outside the gene matches. This CDR3 has 15 amino acids. For the CDR3, the DNA is TGTGCCATCAGTGCAGGGGGCATCAGCAATCAGCCCCAGCATTTT. Translating gives CAISAGGISNQPQHF.

In its sample, this clonotype was seen many times. The rearrangement uses TRBV20-1 and TRBJ1-2; a weak D match, TRBD1 (5 bases). Trimming pared 3 bases from V and 6 bases from J, leaving 17 bases between. The CDR3 has 14 amino acids. Germline-derived CDR1 and CDR2 are DFQATT and SNEGSKA (reference sequence). CDR3 region: CSASENGGLNGYTF. In DNA, the CDR3 is TGCAGTGCTAGTGAAAATGGGGGGTTGAATGGCTACACCTTC.

Points on this clonotype: A read error is possible here, since a much larger clone lies one base away. The gene calls are TRBV7-9 and TRBJ2-5; D is ambiguous. Germline loops: CDR1 SEHNR, CDR2 FQNEAQ (reference sequence). CDR3 length: 15 residues. The chain's CDR3 is CASSLADRVGETLYF. In nucleotides, the CDR3 is TGTGCCAGCAGCTTAGCTGATAGAGTGGGTGAGACCCTGTACTTC.

Written as DNA, the CDR3 is TGTGCCAGCAGTTTAAGGGGGACAGGCGGAAACACCATATATTTT. This codes for CASSLRGTGGNTIYF. V and J are TRBV12-3 or TRBV12-4 and TRBJ1-3, with TRBD1 matching over 8 bases. V dropped 2 bases and J dropped 4; count of bases not matched to a gene: 4. The CDR3 is 15 residues long.